A selection of T cell receptor beta chains follows, all from one sample in a study of T-cell reconstitution after alpha-beta-depleted transplantation in children. MiXCR was run by TCRdb on the PCR reads, yielding one entry per CDR3 protein. Among approximately 640,000 distinct CDR3 sequences, 15% to 20% were seen once, and the ten largest hold under 1.2%. The source was PBMCs from the stem cell graft donor, collected from the stem cell graft. These TCRs come from a human donor who donated a stem cell graft to a child with acute myeloid leukemia. The conserved cysteine and the conserved F or W are not part of the CDR3 here. Clone size is shown for a subset of rows, as once, few, many or a class of expanded clone.

cdr3_aa: ASSSLRAAAYNEQF; v_call: TRBV12-3/TRBV12-4; clone_size: .
cdr3_aa: ASNPSYGYT; v_call: TRBV6-1; clone_size: few
cdr3_aa: ASSLEGQTNYGYT; v_call: TRBV12-3/TRBV12-4; clone_size: .
cdr3_aa: ASSFKDQETQY; v_call: TRBV12-3/TRBV12-4; clone_size: few
cdr3_aa: ASITGGEAF; v_call: TRBV5-1; clone_size: .
cdr3_aa: ASSFTGGQAAIT; v_call: TRBV27; clone_size: few
cdr3_aa: SAPTTGAWGYEQY; v_call: TRBV20-1; clone_size: few
cdr3_aa: ASSLEPSEETQY; v_call: TRBV5-1; clone_size: many
cdr3_aa: ASSQVSYWTGVEVYNEQF; v_call: TRBV4-3; clone_size: few
cdr3_aa: SALTSSNEQF; v_call: TRBV20-1; clone_size: few
cdr3_aa: ASSDYRDRGSSDEQF; v_call: TRBV12-3/TRBV12-4; clone_size: many
cdr3_aa: SASRGPPYNEQF; v_call: TRBV20-1; clone_size: few
cdr3_aa: ASSLGQTLMQETQY; v_call: TRBV11-3; clone_size: few
cdr3_aa: ASSVRDSYGYT; v_call: TRBV6-1; clone_size: many
cdr3_aa: ASSQDTSGRLGGYEQY; v_call: TRBV4-3; clone_size: .
cdr3_aa: ASSQGGANTEAF; v_call: TRBV4-1; clone_size: many
cdr3_aa: ASSLAWVEGANVLT; v_call: TRBV7-9; clone_size: few